A selection of T cell receptor beta chains follows, all from one sample in a study of blood T cell repertoires in COVID-19. Repertoires were generated with immunoSEQ multiplex PCR, while TCRdb's copy carries only in-frame clones and drops some. The sample contains roughly 260,000 clones, just over 90% of which appear only once. Sequenced: PBMCs or T cells enriched from blood (not recorded which). These receptor sequences come from a woman under 30 who had recovered from COVID-19. The CDR3 runs from the conserved cysteine through the conserved F or W. A D gene is named only where the DNA matches it firmly. Size values are once, few and many counts, or a class for expanded clones, and some rows have none.

CDR3 DNA	CDR3 protein	D gene	J gene	clone size	V gene
TGTGCCAGCAGTTTCGTCACCATATATTTT	CASSFVTIYF	-	TRBJ1-3	-	TRBV12-3/TRBV12-4
TGTGCCAGCAGTCCACTAGCGGGAGCCTACGAGCAGTACTTC	CASSPLAGAYEQYF	TRBD2	TRBJ2-7	-	TRBV28
TGTGCCAGCAGCTCCGGGAGCATAGGGTCTAGCTACGAGCAGTACTTC	CASSSGSIGSSYEQYF	-	TRBJ2-7	-	TRBV13
TGTGCCAGCAGCCGAGGACAGGGCGGTAATGAGCAGTTCTTC	CASSRGQGGNEQFF	TRBD1	TRBJ2-1	-	TRBV6-5
TGTGCCAGCAGCGAAGCGGGAGGGAGTTACGAGCAGTACTTC	CASSEAGGSYEQYF	TRBD2	TRBJ2-7	-	TRBV9
TGTGCCAGCCTTAGGGACAGAAGGAGCGGGAGGGCCGGAAGCGATGAGCAGTTCTTC	CASLRDRRSGRAGSDEQFF	TRBD2	TRBJ2-1	-	TRBV28
TGCGCCAGCAGCTTGAAGCTGATCGATGCAGATACGCAGTATTTT	CASSLKLIDADTQYF	-	TRBJ2-3	-	TRBV5-1
TGTGCCAGCAGCCCAGACACCGGGGAGCTGTTTTTT	CASSPDTGELFF	-	TRBJ2-2	-	TRBV7-8
TGTGCCAGCAGCCCGCGCGGGGGAGATGGCGGGGAGCTGTTTTTT	CASSPRGGDGGELFF	TRBD2	TRBJ2-2	-	TRBV7-3
TGTGCCAGCAGCTTAGTAGCGGGAGTAATTCAGAATGAGCAGTTCTTC	CASSLVAGVIQNEQFF	TRBD2	TRBJ2-1	-	TRBV7-6
TGTGCCAGCAGTTCGAACAGGGGAGTGGTTGGAAACACCATATATTTT	CASSSNRGVVGNTIYF	TRBD1	TRBJ1-3	once	TRBV7-9
TGCAGCGTCCCCACCAGGGCAACTGAAGCTTTCTTT	CSVPTRATEAFF	-	TRBJ1-1	-	TRBV29-1
TGTGCCAGTAGTATCGCGGATACGCAGTATTTT	CASSIADTQYF	-	TRBJ2-3	-	TRBV19
TGTGCCAGCAGCCAAGATCCACGGACTAGAAATTCCAATGAGCAGTTCTTC	CASSQDPRTRNSNEQFF	TRBD2	TRBJ2-1	-	TRBV4-2
TGTGCCAGCAGCGTGGGACTAGCGGGGATCTCGAACACCGGGGAGCTGTTTTTT	CASSVGLAGISNTGELFF	TRBD2	TRBJ2-2	-	TRBV9
TGTGCCAGCACCCTGTATCGGGGTCCTGAAGCTTTCTTT	CASTLYRGPEAFF	-	TRBJ1-1	few	TRBV11-2
TGTGCCAGCAGCTTGGGACAGGGGGCATACACCATATATTTT	CASSLGQGAYTIYF	TRBD1	TRBJ1-3	-	TRBV4-2
TGTGCCAGCAGCCCGGACAGGGGAAATTCACCCCTCCACTTT	CASSPDRGNSPLHF	TRBD1	TRBJ1-6	few	TRBV5-5
TGTGCCAGCAGTCCCCCCCCTTTGTCGGAGCAGCCCCAGCATTTT	CASSPPPLSEQPQHF	-	TRBJ1-5	-	TRBV28
TGTGCCAGCAGCTTAGGCAGGGGGCGGCCCCAGCATTTT	CASSLGRGRPQHF	TRBD1	TRBJ1-5	-	TRBV7-2
TGTGCCAGCAGTGGGGACAACAGAAACATGAACACTGAAGCTTTCTTT	CASSGDNRNMNTEAFF	-	TRBJ1-1	-	TRBV2
TGTGCCAGTAGCGTCAGTGACTATGGCTACACCTTC	CASSVSDYGYTF	-	TRBJ1-2	few	TRBV19
TGTGCCAGCAGCTTAGCTACAGGGGGCACAGAGACCCAGTACTTC	CASSLATGGTETQYF	TRBD1	TRBJ2-5	-	TRBV7-9
TGTGCCAGCAGCTTAGCAGAGACCCAGTACTTC	CASSLAETQYF	-	TRBJ2-5	-	TRBV5-4
TGTGCCAGCAGGGGACAGGGAGGCGTCTACGAGCAGTACTTC	CASRGQGGVYEQYF	TRBD1	TRBJ2-7	-	TRBV2
TGTGCCAGCTCACTTCGACAGGGGGACACTGAAGCTTTCTTT	CASSLRQGDTEAFF	TRBD1	TRBJ1-1	once	TRBV18
TGTGCCAGCAGCTTACGGTGGAATAGCGGAAACAATGAGCAGTTCTTC	CASSLRWNSGNNEQFF	-	TRBJ2-1	-	TRBV7-2
TGCGCCAGCAGCCAAGACCACAGACGAGAAGCTTTCTTT	CASSQDHRREAFF	-	TRBJ1-1	-	TRBV4-3
TGTGCCAGCAGCTCCACCCCCCATGCCAGCGGGGTGAACACCGGGGAGCTGTTTTTT	CASSSTPHASGVNTGELFF	TRBD2	TRBJ2-2	-	TRBV9
TGTGCCAGCACAGGGACTAGCGGGGGACATGAGCAGTTCTTC	CASTGTSGGHEQFF	TRBD2	TRBJ2-1	-	TRBV6-5
TGTGCCAGCAGTTACTATAGAGGGCAGCCCCAGCATTTT	CASSYYRGQPQHF	-	TRBJ1-5	once	TRBV12-3/TRBV12-4
TGTGCCAGCACCACGACTCGGAACACTGAAGCTTTCTTT	CASTTTRNTEAFF	-	TRBJ1-1	few	TRBV12-3/TRBV12-4
TGTGCCATCAGTGGGGGGGTCGACACCGGGGAGCTGTTTTTT	CAISGGVDTGELFF	-	TRBJ2-2	-	TRBV10-3
TGTGCCAGTAAACCACAGGTCTTGGGATCTGGAAACACCATATATTTT	CASKPQVLGSGNTIYF	-	TRBJ1-3	-	TRBV19
TGTGCCAGCAGCCCCCAAACCGGGACAGGGACGAACACTGAAGCTTTCTTT	CASSPQTGTGTNTEAFF	TRBD1	TRBJ1-1	-	TRBV11-2
TGCAGCGTTGGGACAGGGGGGTCCTACGAGCAGTACTTC	CSVGTGGSYEQYF	TRBD1	TRBJ2-7	-	TRBV29-1
TGTGCCAGCAGTCAGGACAGATGGGTCCTTTGGAGCTACACCTTC	CASSQDRWVLWSYTF	-	TRBJ1-2	-	TRBV2
TGTGCCAGCAGCTTAGAGGGGCTCCGCCAAGAGACCCAGTACTTC	CASSLEGLRQETQYF	-	TRBJ2-5	-	TRBV7-2
TGTGCCAGCAGCCTCGTCGGGCAGGGGATGAGGTCACCCCTCCACTTT	CASSLVGQGMRSPLHF	-	TRBJ1-6	-	TRBV7-9
TGTGCCAGCAGTGAAGAGGGGTGGGGCACTGAAGCTTTCTTT	CASSEEGWGTEAFF	-	TRBJ1-1	-	TRBV2
TGTGCCAGCATAAGCGGGAGTTCCTACAATGAGCAGTTCTTC	CASISGSSYNEQFF	TRBD2	TRBJ2-1	-	TRBV28
TGTGCCAGCAGCCCCGGGACTAGCGGGGCCCACGAGCAGTACTTC	CASSPGTSGAHEQYF	TRBD2	TRBJ2-7	-	TRBV7-6
TGTGCCAGCAGCTTAGATCGAATGGGGACTAGCGGGAACAATGAGCAGTTCTTC	CASSLDRMGTSGNNEQFF	TRBD2	TRBJ2-1	-	TRBV11-3
TGTGCCAGCAGCTTAGGGGTGACAGACTCGGGCTACACCTTC	CASSLGVTDSGYTF	-	TRBJ1-2	-	TRBV7-3
TGTGCCAGCTCACCAAACCAACAGGGCCAGCCCCAGCATTTT	CASSPNQQGQPQHF	-	TRBJ1-5	-	TRBV18
TGTGCCAGCAGTTCGGGGGGGAAGGCTAATGAAAAACTGTTTTTT	CASSSGGKANEKLFF	-	TRBJ1-4	once	TRBV28
TGTGCCAGCAGCTTGGCCGGGGTGGGTCAGCCCCAGCATTTT	CASSLAGVGQPQHF	-	TRBJ1-5	-	TRBV5-4
TGCAGCGTTGAAGTTTGGCAGAACAATGAGCAGTTCTTC	CSVEVWQNNEQFF	-	TRBJ2-1	-	TRBV29-1
TGTGCCAGCAGTGTTGGGGGGGTCACTGAAGCTTTCTTT	CASSVGGVTEAFF	-	TRBJ1-1	-	TRBV2
TGTGCCAGCAGCCTAATACGACCTACAGGGGCCACTGAAGCTTTCTTT	CASSLIRPTGATEAFF	TRBD1	TRBJ1-1	-	TRBV28
TGTGCCAGCAGCCCCTCCGACAGGGGACCCAATCAGCCCCAGCATTTT	CASSPSDRGPNQPQHF	TRBD1	TRBJ1-5	-	TRBV3-1/TRBV3-2
TGTGCCACCCGCCCCGGGACAGGGACCCCCAATGAGCAGTTCTTC	CATRPGTGTPNEQFF	TRBD1	TRBJ2-1	-	TRBV6-5
TGTGCCAGCAGCGCGCCGGCTGGAGGAGATACGCAGTATTTT	CASSAPAGGDTQYF	-	TRBJ2-3	-	TRBV9
TGTGCCAGCTCACCAGTCCCAGGGGCGGCCGGGGAGCTGTTTTTT	CASSPVPGAAGELFF	-	TRBJ2-2	-	TRBV18
TGTGCCAGCAGTTTATCATGGGGGGACGAGCAGTACTTC	CASSLSWGDEQYF	-	TRBJ2-7	-	TRBV27
TGTGCCAGCAGCCGGGGGGGACACGAAGAGACCCAGTACTTC	CASSRGGHEETQYF	TRBD2	TRBJ2-5	-	TRBV9
TGTGCCAGTAACAGCGGGAGGACTGAAGCTTTCTTT	CASNSGRTEAFF	-	TRBJ1-1	-	TRBV21-1